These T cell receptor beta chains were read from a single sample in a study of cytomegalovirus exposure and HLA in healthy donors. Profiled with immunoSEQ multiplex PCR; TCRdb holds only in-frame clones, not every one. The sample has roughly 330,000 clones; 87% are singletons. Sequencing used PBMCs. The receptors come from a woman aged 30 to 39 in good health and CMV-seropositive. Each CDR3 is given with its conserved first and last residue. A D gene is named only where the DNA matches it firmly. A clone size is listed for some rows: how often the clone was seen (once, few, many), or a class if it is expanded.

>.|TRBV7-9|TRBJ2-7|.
TGTGCCAGCAGCTCCGGGACGGCCGACGAGCAGTACTTC
CASSSGTADEQYF
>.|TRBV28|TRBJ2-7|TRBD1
TGTGCCAGCAGTTTTGGACAGGGCTACGAGCAGTACTTC
CASSFGQGYEQYF
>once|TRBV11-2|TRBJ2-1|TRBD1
TGTGCCAGCAGCTCCAGGGGGCGCAGCAATGAGCAGTTCTTC
CASSSRGRSNEQFF
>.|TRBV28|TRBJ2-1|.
TGTGCCAGCAATGTCCCCCGACAGGGACTCGGCAATGAGCAGTTCTTC
CASNVPRQGLGNEQFF
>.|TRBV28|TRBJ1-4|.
TGTGCCAGCACCCTTCGGGCTGCTAATGAAAAACTGTTTTTT
CASTLRAANEKLFF
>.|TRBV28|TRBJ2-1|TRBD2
TGTGCCAGCAGGTCCAGCGGGAGAAGGAATCCGCACAATGAGCAGTTCTTC
CASRSSGRRNPHNEQFF
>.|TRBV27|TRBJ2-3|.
TGTGCCAGCAGTTTTTTTGTCCACACAGATACGCAGTATTTT
CASSFFVHTDTQYF
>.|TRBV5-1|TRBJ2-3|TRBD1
TGCGCCAGCAGCTTGATCCAGGGACAGGCAGATACGCAGTATTTT
CASSLIQGQADTQYF
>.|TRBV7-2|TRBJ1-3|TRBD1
TGTGCCAGCAGCCCCCCCGGACAGGGCTGGAACACCATATATTTT
CASSPPGQGWNTIYF
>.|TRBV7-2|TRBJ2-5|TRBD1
TGTGCCAGCAGCTTAGTGAGCCCCGGGACAGGGGTAACCCAGTACTTC
CASSLVSPGTGVTQYF
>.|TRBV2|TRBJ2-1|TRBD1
TGTGCCAGCACCTCAACCCGGACAGGAAGAAGCAATGAGCAGTTCTTC
CASTSTRTGRSNEQFF
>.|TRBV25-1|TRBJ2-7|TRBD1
TGTGCCAGCAGTGAATCCGGGACAGGCGACTACGAGCAGTACTTC
CASSESGTGDYEQYF
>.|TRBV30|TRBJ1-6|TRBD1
TGTGCCTGGAGTGTTCCAGACAGGGAGAATTCACCCCTCCACTTT
CAWSVPDRENSPLHF
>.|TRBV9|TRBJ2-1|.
TGTGCCAGCAGCGTAGCTAGGGCAGGAACCTACAATGAGCAGTTCTTC
CASSVARAGTYNEQFF
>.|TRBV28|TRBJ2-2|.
TGTGCCAGCAGTATTAACACCGGGGAGCTGTTTTTT
CASSINTGELFF
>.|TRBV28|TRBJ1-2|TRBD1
TGTGCCAGCAGTTTACAGGGGGGCACTAACTATGGCTACACCTTC
CASSLQGGTNYGYTF
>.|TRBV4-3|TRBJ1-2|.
TGCGCCAGCAGCCAAGATGAGGGGTTCTTTAACTATGGCTACACCTTC
CASSQDEGFFNYGYTF
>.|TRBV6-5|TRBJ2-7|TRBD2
TGTGCCAGCACAGTAGCGGGCCGGCTGGCCGAGCAGTACTTC
CASTVAGRLAEQYF
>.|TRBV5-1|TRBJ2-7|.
TGCGCCAGCAGCTTGGGGCAGGGATCCTACGAGCAGTACTTC
CASSLGQGSYEQYF
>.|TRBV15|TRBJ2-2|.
TGTGCCACCAGCGCACACACAGGGCGAAGAGCGAACACCGGGGAGCTGTTTTTT
CATSAHTGRRANTGELFF
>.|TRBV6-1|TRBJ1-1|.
TGTGCCAGCAGTGGCCCCCTCGGGGGGGCGGGTTACATCACTGAAGCTTTCTTT
CASSGPLGGAGYITEAFF
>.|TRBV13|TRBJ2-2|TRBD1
TGTGCCAGCAGCCAAGACCTCGACAGGGGGAGCACCGGGGAGCTGTTTTTT
CASSQDLDRGSTGELFF
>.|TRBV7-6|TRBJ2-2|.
TGTGCCAGCAGCTTAGCAAGACTTAACACCGGGGAGCTGTTTTTT
CASSLARLNTGELFF
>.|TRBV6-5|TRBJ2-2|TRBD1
TGTGCCAGCAAAAACAGGGGGCTCACCGGGGAGCTGTTTTTT
CASKNRGLTGELFF
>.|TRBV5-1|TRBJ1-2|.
TGCGCCAGCAACCTGGACGGGAAAACTAACTATGGCTACACCTTC
CASNLDGKTNYGYTF
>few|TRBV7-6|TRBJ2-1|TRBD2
TGTGCCAGCAGCCTGAGACTAGCTGGGGATGAGCAGTTCTTC
CASSLRLAGDEQFF
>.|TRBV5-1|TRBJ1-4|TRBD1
TGCGCCAGCAGCTTGTCTTACAGGGGAGTTCTTGAAAAACTGTTTTTT
CASSLSYRGVLEKLFF
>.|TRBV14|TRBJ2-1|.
TGTGCCAGCAGCCAAGATACGTGGAGGGGGGGCAGGGGTGAGCAGTTCTTC
CASSQDTWRGGRGEQFF
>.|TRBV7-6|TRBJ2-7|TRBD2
TGTGCCAGCAGCTCCCGAGCGGGGCACGAGGAGCAGTACTTC
CASSSRAGHEEQYF
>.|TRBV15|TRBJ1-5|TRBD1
TGTGCCACCAGGTCCACAGGGGCAAGATTCAATCAGCCCCAGCATTTT
CATRSTGARFNQPQHF
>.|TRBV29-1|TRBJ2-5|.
TGCAGCGTTCTTCTCCAAGAGACCCAGTACTTC
CSVLLQETQYF
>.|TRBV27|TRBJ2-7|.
TGTGCCAGCAGTTTGATTGATGGACGGTACTACGAGCAGTACTTC
CASSLIDGRYYEQYF
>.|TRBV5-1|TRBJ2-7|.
TGCGCCAGCAGCTTGGAAACAGCCTCCTACGAGCAGTACTTC
CASSLETASYEQYF
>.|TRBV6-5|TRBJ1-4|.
TGTGCCAGCAGTTACGGGTTTTCCCTGGGAAATGAAAAACTGTTTTTT
CASSYGFSLGNEKLFF
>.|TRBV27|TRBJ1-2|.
TGTGCCAGCAGCAAGGACCGCGGCCTAGGGGGCTACACCTTC
CASSKDRGLGGYTF